The clone carrying this TCR beta chain was picked up many times. The antigen is not known. CDR1 is SGHDT, CDR2 YYEEEE, per germline. There are 14 residues in the CDR3. V lost 4 bases to trimming and J lost 5 bases; unmatched junction nucleotides: 4. This sample is part of a study of T cells in Graves' hyperthyroidism and ophthalmopathy. General study points: Ophthalmopathy prediction by the model preceded onset by a median about 6.8 months.

Authors of the study amplified TCR beta CDR3 regions from RNA transcripts. The HTBI primer set was used in a first-round RT-PCR of the TCR CDR3. MiXCR, applied by TCRdb to the multiplex PCR reads, yields one record per CDR3 protein. The sample holds approximately 740,000 distinct CDR3 sequences, 12% to 15% seen once. V is TRBV5-6 and J is TRBJ1-5; TRBD1 matches at 9 bases. Sequencing used blood. This receptor was identified in a woman under 30 with Graves' hyperthyroidism. Written as DNA, the CDR3 is TGTGCCAGCAGCGGCCGGGACAGGGATCAGCCCCAGCATTTT. It specifies CASSGRDRDQPQHF.